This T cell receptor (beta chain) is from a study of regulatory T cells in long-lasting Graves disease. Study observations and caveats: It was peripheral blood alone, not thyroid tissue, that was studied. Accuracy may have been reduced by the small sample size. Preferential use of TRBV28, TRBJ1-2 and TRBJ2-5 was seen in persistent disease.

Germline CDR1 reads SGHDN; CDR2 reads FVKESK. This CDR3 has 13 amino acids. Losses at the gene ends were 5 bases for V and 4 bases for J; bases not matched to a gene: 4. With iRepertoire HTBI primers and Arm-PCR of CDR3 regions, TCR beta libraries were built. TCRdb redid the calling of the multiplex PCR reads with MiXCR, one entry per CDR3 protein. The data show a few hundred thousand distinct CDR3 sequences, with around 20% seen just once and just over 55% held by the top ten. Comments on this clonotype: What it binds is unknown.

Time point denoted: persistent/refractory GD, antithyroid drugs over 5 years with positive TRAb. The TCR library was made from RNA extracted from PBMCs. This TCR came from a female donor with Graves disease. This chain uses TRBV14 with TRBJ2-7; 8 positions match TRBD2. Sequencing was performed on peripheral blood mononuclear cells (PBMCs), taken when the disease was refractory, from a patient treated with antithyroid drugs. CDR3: CASSNGRVYEQYF. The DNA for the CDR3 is TGTGCCAGCAGCAACGGGAGGGTTTACGAGCAGTACTTC.